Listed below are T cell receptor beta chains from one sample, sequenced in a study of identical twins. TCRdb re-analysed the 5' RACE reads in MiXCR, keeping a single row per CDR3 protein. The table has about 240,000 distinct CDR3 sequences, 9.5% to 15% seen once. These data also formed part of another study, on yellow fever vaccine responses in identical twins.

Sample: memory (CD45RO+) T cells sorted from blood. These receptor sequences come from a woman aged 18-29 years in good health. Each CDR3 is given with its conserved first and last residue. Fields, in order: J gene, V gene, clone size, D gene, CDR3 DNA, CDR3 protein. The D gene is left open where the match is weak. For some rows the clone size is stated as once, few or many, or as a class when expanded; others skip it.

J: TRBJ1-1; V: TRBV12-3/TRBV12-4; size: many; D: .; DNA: TGTGCCAGCAGCTGGGCTGGCACTGAAGCTTTCTTT; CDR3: CASSWAGTEAFF
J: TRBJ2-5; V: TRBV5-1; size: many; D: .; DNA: TGCGCCAGCCACGATCCGAAAGAGACCCAGTACTTC; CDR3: CASHDPKETQYF
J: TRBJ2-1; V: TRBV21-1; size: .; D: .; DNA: TGTGCCAGCAGCAAAGAGTGGGACCCAGAACTATACAATGAGCAGTTCTTC; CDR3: CASSKEWDPELYNEQFF
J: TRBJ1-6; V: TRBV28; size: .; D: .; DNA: TGTGCCAGCAGTACCGCTTCGGGCCTCCACTTT; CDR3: CASSTASGLHF
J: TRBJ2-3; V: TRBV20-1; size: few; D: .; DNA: TGCAGTGGAGGTCAGGGGCCCGCAGATACGCAGTATTTT; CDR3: CSGGQGPADTQYF
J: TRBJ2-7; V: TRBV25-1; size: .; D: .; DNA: TGTGCCAGCAGTGGAGAAAAGGGATACGAGCAGTACTTC; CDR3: CASSGEKGYEQYF
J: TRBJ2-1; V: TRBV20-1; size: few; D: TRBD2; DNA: TGCAGTGCTCCCCGGACTAGCAACAATGAGCAGTTCTTC; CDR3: CSAPRTSNNEQFF
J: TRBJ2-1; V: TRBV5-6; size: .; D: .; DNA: TGTGCCAGCAGCTTAGACAGGATCTCCTACAATGAGCAGTTCTTC; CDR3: CASSLDRISYNEQFF
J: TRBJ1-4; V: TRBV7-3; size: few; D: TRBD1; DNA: TGTGCCAGCAGCTTGACAGGGACAGGAGAAAAACTGTTTTTT; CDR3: CASSLTGTGEKLFF
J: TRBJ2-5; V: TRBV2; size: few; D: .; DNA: TGTGCCAGACGGGGTGAGGGCACAGAGACCCAGTACTTC; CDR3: CARRGEGTETQYF
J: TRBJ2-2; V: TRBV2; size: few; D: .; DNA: TGTGCCAGCAAGAGGGATTTTGGCGGGGAGCTGTTTTTT; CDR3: CASKRDFGGELFF
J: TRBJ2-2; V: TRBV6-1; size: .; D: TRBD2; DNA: TGTGCCAGCAGTGAAGCGGCTGGACTAGTGAACACCGGGGAGCTGTTTTTT; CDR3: CASSEAAGLVNTGELFF
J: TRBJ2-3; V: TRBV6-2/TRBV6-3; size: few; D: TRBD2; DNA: TGTGCCAGCAGTTACTTTTCTTGGACTAGCGGGACAGATACGCAGTATTTT; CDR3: CASSYFSWTSGTDTQYF
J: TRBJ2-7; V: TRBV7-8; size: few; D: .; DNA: TGTGCCAGCAGCCTATACCCTCGCAAGTCGGGAGAAAGTTACGAGCAGTACTTC; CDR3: CASSLYPRKSGESYEQYF
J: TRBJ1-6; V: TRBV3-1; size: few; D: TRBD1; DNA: TGTGCCAGCAGCCTAGTCCCGGGACAGGGATCACCCCTCCACTTT; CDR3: CASSLVPGQGSPLHF